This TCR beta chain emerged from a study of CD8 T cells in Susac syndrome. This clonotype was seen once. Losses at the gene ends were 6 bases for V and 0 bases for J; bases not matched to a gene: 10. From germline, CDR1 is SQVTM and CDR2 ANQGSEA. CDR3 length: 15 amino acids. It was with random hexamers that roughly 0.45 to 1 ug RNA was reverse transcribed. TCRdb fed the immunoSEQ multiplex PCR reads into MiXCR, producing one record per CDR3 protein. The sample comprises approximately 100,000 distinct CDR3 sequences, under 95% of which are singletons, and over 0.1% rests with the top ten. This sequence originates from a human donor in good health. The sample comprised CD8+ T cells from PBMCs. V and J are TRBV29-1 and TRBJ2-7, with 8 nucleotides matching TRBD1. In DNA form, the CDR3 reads TGCAGCGTCGTGTCCCGGGACAGGAGCTCCTACGAGCAGTACTTC. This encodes CSVVSRDRSSYEQYF.